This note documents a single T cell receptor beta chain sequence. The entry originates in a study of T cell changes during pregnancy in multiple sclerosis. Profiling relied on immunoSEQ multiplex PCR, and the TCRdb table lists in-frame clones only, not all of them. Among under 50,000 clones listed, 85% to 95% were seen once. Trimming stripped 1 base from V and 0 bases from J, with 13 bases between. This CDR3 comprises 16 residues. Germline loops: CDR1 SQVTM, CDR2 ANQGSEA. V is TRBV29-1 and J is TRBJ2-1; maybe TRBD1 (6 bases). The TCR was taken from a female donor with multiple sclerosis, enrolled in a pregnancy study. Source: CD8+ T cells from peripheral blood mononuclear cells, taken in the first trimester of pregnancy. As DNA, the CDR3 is TGCAGCGTTGAAGGCGTGGGGGCTGACTCCTACAATGAGCAGTTCTTC. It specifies CSVEGVGADSYNEQFF.